This TCR beta chain stems from a study of response to subunit inactivated influenza vaccine. Study results and limitations: The authors suggested that every seasonal influenza vaccination recruits few new T cells.

V lost 5 bases and J lost 4; bases outside the gene matches: 12. CDR1 is SEHNR, CDR2 FQNEAQ, per germline (reference sequence). The CDR3 consists of 16 residues. Details on this clonotype: Its antigen is unidentified.

TCRdb fed the RT-PCR reads into MiXCR, producing one record per CDR3 protein. The profile shows 530,000 or so distinct CDR3 sequences, 25% of them singletons. The material was CD4+ T cells sorted from PBMCs, obtained about 5 days after vaccination. The chain uses TRBV7-9 and TRBJ2-7; TRBD1 matches at 9 bases. The receptor's source is a man in his fifties or sixties who received an inactivated influenza vaccine. The CDR3 DNA is TGTGCCAGCAGCGGGGCCGGGACAGGGAGTGGGTACGAGCAGTACTTC. It translates to CASSGAGTGSGYEQYF.